This TCR beta chain derives from a study of T cell responses to AZD1222 COVID-19 vaccine. In the study overall: Investigators merged groups given second doses at roughly 4 or roughly 12 weeks. Overall study findings and caveats: The study reported that nearly half of spike-specific TCRs target unmutated variant regions.

For this clone: Its antigen is still unknown.

The method was immunoSEQ multiplex PCR; TCRdb's version includes in-frame clones alone and lacks a portion of them. In the table there are 120,000 to 150,000 clones, 89% of which are singletons. The CDR3 sequence is 11 residues long. The germline CDR1 and CDR2 sequences are SNHLY and FYNNEI. Sequencing used peripheral blood, obtained on day 0 of AZD1222 vaccination. The sequence derives from an adult in good health. The chain uses TRBV2 and TRBJ2-3; D may be TRBD1 (6 bases). DNA for the CDR3: TGTGCTGACGGACAGACGGATACGCAGTATTTT. Encoded protein: CADGQTDTQYF.